This T cell receptor beta chain appears in the sequencing data of a study of siplizumab effects on memory and regulatory T cells. This clone was detected a few times. No antigen is known for it. Every sample had 95,000 to 100,000 of its TCR templates assayed. Assay used: immunoSEQ multiplex PCR; TCRdb lists only in-frame clones, some missing. Of approximately 90,000 clones listed, 90% to 95% were seen once; the top ten hold roughly 0.3%. Study-wide points: Major contributors to the alloresponse seemed to be naive T cells, which also appeared more diverse than memory cells. Alloreactive sequences tracing back to unstimulated CD4+ memory cells fell significantly with siplizumab. No functional test confirmed suppression by proliferating siplizumab-culture Tregs.

Trimming cost V 4 bases and J 5 bases; bases outside gene matches: 7. This CDR3 spans 14 amino acids. Germline V gene lookup returns CDR1 SNHLY and CDR2 FYNNEI. The TCR originated in a human donor in good health. This rearrangement joins TRBV2 to TRBJ1-2, with 7 positions matching TRBD1. Sequenced input: non-Treg CD4+ T cells sorted from blood. The CDR3 region is CASSAQGNEYGYTF. Written as DNA, the CDR3 is TGTGCCAGCAGTGCACAGGGGAACGAATATGGCTACACCTTC.